This T cell receptor (beta chain) was retrieved from a study of OX40 agonist ivuxolimab in advanced cancers. Broader study findings: Both CD4+ and CD8+ T cell populations in blood had undergone clonal expansion by week 6 at 0.1 to 3.0 mg/kg.

The CDR3 covers 14 residues. Germline V CDR1 and CDR2: MGHRA, YSYEKL. Trimming pared 1 base from V and 10 bases from J, leaving 14 bases between. Here immunoSEQ multiplex PCR was the method, and the copy in TCRdb shows in-frame clones only, minus some. There are 55,000 or so clones in the sample; around nine tenths occur only once, and 6.9% lies in the top ten. A note on this clone: What it binds is unknown.

The V and J genes are TRBV4-1 and TRBJ1-5; D is possibly TRBD1 (6 bases). The specimen comprised CD4+ or CD8+ T cells sorted from blood, sampled in a trial of the OX40 agonist ivuxolimab. The TCR comes from an adult with an advanced solid tumor such as melanoma, head and neck, liver or kidney cancer. DNA for the CDR3: TGCGCCAGCAGCCAAGGAAAGGGGGGGAGCCCCCAGCATTTT. Amino acid sequence: CASSQGKGGSPQHF.